This TCR beta chain was captured by sequencing in a study of T cells in Graves' hyperthyroidism and ophthalmopathy. From germline, CDR1 is LNHDA and CDR2 SQIVND (reference sequence). The CDR3 contains 14 residues. V shed 5 bases and J 3 bases; nucleotides not matched to a gene: 5. RNA transcripts provided the source from which TCR beta CDR3 regions were amplified. HTBI primers were used for first-round RT-PCR of the TCR CDR3. TCRdb processed the multiplex PCR reads anew with MiXCR; each CDR3 protein has one entry. Among around 350,000 distinct CDR3 sequences listed, nearly 15% were seen once. There are a few counts of this clonotype. What it binds is not known. Study results and caveats: Ophthalmopathy and stable hyperthyroidism were separated by a 13 V-J model.

The rearrangement joins TRBV19 to TRBJ1-2; 8 nucleotides agree with TRBD1. Sequenced sample: blood. The TCR was taken from a woman aged 55-69 years with Graves' ophthalmopathy. CDR3 amino acids: CASSFDRGDYGYTF. DNA for the CDR3: TGTGCCAGTAGTTTCGACAGGGGTGACTATGGCTACACCTTC.